This T cell receptor beta chain was captured in a study of response to subunit inactivated influenza vaccine. Study outcomes and limitations: Authors proposed each seasonal influenza vaccination draws in few new T cells.

This clonotype has just a few counts. No antigen is known for it. A single record per CDR3 protein comes from TCRdb applying MiXCR to the RT-PCR reads. The sample has approximately 520,000 distinct CDR3 sequences; about 25% are singletons. CDR1 is ENHRY and CDR2 is SYGVKD in the germline V gene. V shed 7 bases and J shed 3 bases, with 11 bases lying between them. This CDR3 spans 13 amino acids. The chain combines TRBV10-3 with TRBJ2-3, with D perhaps matching TRBD1 (5 bases). Source: CD4+ T cells sorted from PBMCs, taken 5 days after vaccination. This sequence was found in a man aged 50 or older who received an inactivated influenza vaccine. The CDR3 DNA sequence: TGTGCCATCAACACCAGGGAAACAGATACGCAGTATTTT. Translated: CAINTRETDTQYF.